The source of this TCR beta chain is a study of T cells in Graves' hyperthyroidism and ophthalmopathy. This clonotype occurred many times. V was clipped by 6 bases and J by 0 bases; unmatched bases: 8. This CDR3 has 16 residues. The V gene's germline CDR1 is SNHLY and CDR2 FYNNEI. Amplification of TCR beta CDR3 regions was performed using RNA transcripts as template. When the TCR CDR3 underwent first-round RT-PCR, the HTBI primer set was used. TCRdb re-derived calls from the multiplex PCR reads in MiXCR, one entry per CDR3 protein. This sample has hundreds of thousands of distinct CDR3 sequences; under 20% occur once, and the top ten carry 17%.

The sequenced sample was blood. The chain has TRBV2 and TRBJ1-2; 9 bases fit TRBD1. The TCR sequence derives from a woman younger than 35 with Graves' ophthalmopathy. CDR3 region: CASRGTGKYSNYGYTF. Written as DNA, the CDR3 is TGTGCCAGCAGGGGGACAGGGAAGTATTCTAACTATGGCTACACCTTC.